A single sample gave rise to the 7 T cell receptor beta chains below, sequenced in a study of OX40 agonist ivuxolimab in advanced cancers. Generated by immunoSEQ multiplex PCR, the TCRdb table keeps only in-frame clones and is missing some. Of roughly 110,000 clones in the sample, roughly nine tenths were seen once. The input for sequencing was CD4+ or CD8+ T cells sorted from blood, taken in a trial of the OX40 agonist ivuxolimab. These receptors originate from an adult with an advanced solid tumor such as melanoma, head and neck, liver or kidney cancer.

A note on this clone: Other DNA variants within this sample encode the same CDR3. The chain links TRBV18 to TRBJ2-7; D gene uncertain. This CDR3 is built from 12 residues. Trimming shortened V by 3 bases and J by 0 bases, and 3 bases separated the two germline ends. Germline CDR1 is KGHSH and CDR2 is LQKENI. This CDR3 is CASSPSSYEQYF. As DNA, the CDR3 is TGTGCCAGCTCACCGTCCTCCTACGAGCAGTACTTC.

The rearrangement links TRBV7-2 to TRBJ2-5; 9 nucleotides match TRBD2. CDR1 and CDR2 from the germline V gene are SGHTA and FQGNSA. This CDR3 region has 15 residues. The V segment lost 7 bases and the J segment 5 bases; nucleotides outside the gene matches: 11. CDR3 in amino acids: CASTRGGATSETQYF. In nucleotides, the CDR3 is TGTGCCAGCACCCGCGGGGGGGCCACGAGTGAGACCCAGTACTTC.

The chain carries TRBV7-2 and TRBJ2-5, with 7 bases lining up with TRBD1. Germline-derived CDR1 and CDR2 are SGHTA and FQGNSA. This CDR3 spans 14 amino acids. With 5 bases clipped from V and 5 bases from J, the junction kept 8 bases outside the gene matches. CDR3 nucleotide sequence: TGTGCCAGCAGCCGAAGACAGGGCCCGGAGACCCAGTACTTC. This codes for CASSRRQGPETQYF.

The chain carries TRBV15 and TRBJ1-1; a possible D gene is TRBD1 (6 bases). The CDR3 sequence is 11 residues long. The germline V and J ends were trimmed by 9 bases and 8 bases, with 13 bases remaining between them. Germline V CDR1 and CDR2: LNHNV, YYDKDF (reference sequence). The CDR3 loop is CATRNRVEAFF. In DNA, the CDR3 is TGTGCCACTCGAAACAGGGTGGAAGCTTTCTTT.

The chain combines TRBV5-4 with TRBJ1-1; no clear D. Trimming took 3 bases from V and 7 from J, leaving 13 bases between them. CDR1 and CDR2 from the germline V gene are SGHNT and YYREEE (reference sequence). This CDR3 comprises 13 residues. The CDR3 spells CASSSKAGIEAFF. The DNA for the CDR3 is TGTGCCAGCAGCTCCAAGGCCGGGATTGAAGCTTTCTTT.

J is TRBJ1-2 and V is TRBV18; 7 nucleotides line up with TRBD1. CDR3 size: 16 residues. Losses at the gene ends were 3 bases for V and 7 bases for J; bases not matched to a gene: 14. Germline loops: CDR1 KGHSH, CDR2 LQKENI. Written as DNA, the CDR3 is TGTGCCAGCTCACCGCCCTGGACAGGTGGACAGTCTGGCTACACCTTC. It specifies CASSPPWTGGQSGYTF. The full variable domain, its missing parts supplied by reference TRBV18 and TRBJ1-2, is NAGVMQNPRHLVRRRGQEARLRCSPMKGHSHVYWYRQLPEEGLKFMVYLQKENIIDESGMPKERFSAEFPKEGPSILRIQQVVRGDSAAYFCASSPPWTGGQSGYTFGSGTRLTVV.

To note about this clone: An end of the junction differs from the germline gene, which may be a read error. The chain combines TRBV5-1 with TRBJ1-1, with TRBD1 matching over 11 bases. Germline CDR1 SGHRS, CDR2 YFSETQ. The CDR3 loop spans 14 amino acids. As DNA, the CDR3 is TGTGCCAGCAGCTGGGGACAGGGGGACACTGAAGCTTTCTTT. As protein: CASSWGQGDTEAFF.